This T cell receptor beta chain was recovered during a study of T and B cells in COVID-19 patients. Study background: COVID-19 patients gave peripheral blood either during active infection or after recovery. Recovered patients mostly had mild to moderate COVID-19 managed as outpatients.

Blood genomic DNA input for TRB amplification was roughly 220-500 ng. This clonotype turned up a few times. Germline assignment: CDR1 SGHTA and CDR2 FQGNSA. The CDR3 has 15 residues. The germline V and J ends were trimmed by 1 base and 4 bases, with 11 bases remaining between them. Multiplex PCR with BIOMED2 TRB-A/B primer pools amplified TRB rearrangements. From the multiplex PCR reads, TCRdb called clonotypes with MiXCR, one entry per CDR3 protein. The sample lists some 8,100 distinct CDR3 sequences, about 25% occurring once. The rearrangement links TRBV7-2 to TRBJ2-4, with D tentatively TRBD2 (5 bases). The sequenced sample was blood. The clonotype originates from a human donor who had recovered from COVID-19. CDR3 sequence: CASSLGYGGKNIQYF. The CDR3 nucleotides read TGTGCCAGCAGCTTAGGGTACGGAGGTAAAAACATTCAGTACTTC. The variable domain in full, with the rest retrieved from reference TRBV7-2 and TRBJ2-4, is GAGVSQSPSNKVTEKGKDVELRCDPISGHTALYWYRQSLGQGLEFLIYFQGNSAPDKSGLPSDRFSAERTGGSVSTLTIQRTQQEDSAVYLCASSLGYGGKNIQYFGAGTRLSVL.